What follows are 23 T cell receptor beta chains derived from one specimen sequenced in a study of T-cell reconstitution after alpha-beta-depleted transplantation in children. Preparing the TCRbeta library involved the use of unique molecular identifiers. A single record per CDR3 protein comes from TCRdb applying MiXCR to the PCR reads. The sample carries 500,000 to 750,000 distinct CDR3 sequences, roughly 30% recorded once. This sample comprised PBMCs, obtained before TCRalphabeta/CD19-depleted stem cell transplant. These receptors were collected from a boy under three years old with Wiskott-Aldrich syndrome, due to receive a stem cell transplant.

This clonotype was seen ten or more times. The chain uses TRBV5-1 and TRBJ2-2; D unclear. This CDR3 contains 14 residues. Trimming took off 4 bases at V and 0 bases at J, with 7 bases between the two ends. From germline, CDR1 is SGHRS and CDR2 YFSETQ. The CDR3 reads CASSPLTNTGELFF. In DNA form, the CDR3 reads TGCGCCAGCAGCCCCCTCACGAACACCGGGGAGCTGTTTTTT.

V and J are TRBV5-1 and TRBJ2-1; D might be TRBD2 (6 bases). With 4 bases removed from V and 4 bases from J, the gap between germline ends came to 18 bases. From germline, CDR1 is SGHRS and CDR2 YFSETQ. The CDR3 has 16 residues. In DNA, the CDR3 is TGCGCCAGCAGCGGAGGGGAGACTCCCTTTTACAATGAGCAGTTCTTC. Its protein product is CASSGGETPFYNEQFF.

There are a few counts of this clonotype. This sequence joins TRBV24-1 and TRBJ2-5, with no clear D. Per the germline V gene, CDR1 is KGHDR and CDR2 is SFDVKD. The CDR3 is made up of 13 amino acids. V was shortened by 10 bases and J by 4 bases, with 15 bases between the two germline ends. The CDR3 bases are TGTGCCACGCGAGGACGGACCTTAGAGACCCAGTACTTC. Its translation: CATRGRTLETQYF.

This clonotype has only a few counts. The CDR3 protein is CSALDRGADTQYF. CDR3 in DNA: TGCAGTGCTTTGGACAGGGGAGCAGATACGCAGTATTTT. This chain links TRBV20-1 with TRBJ2-3; 9 bases map to TRBD1. The junction had 4 bases not matched to a gene; V was cut back by 5 bases and J by 4 bases. The germline V gene encodes CDR1 DFQATT and CDR2 SNEGSKA (reference sequence). This CDR3 region has 13 residues.

J is TRBJ2-5 and V is TRBV20-1, with D maybe TRBD2 (5 bases). V was shortened by 3 bases and J by 5 bases, with 13 bases between the two germline ends. This CDR3 region has 13 residues. Germline lookup yields CDR1 DFQATT and CDR2 SNEGSKA (reference sequence). Here the CDR3 reads CSARRSGRETQYF. In DNA form, the CDR3 reads TGCAGTGCTAGGAGGTCGGGAAGGGAGACCCAGTACTTC.

This clonotype was observed a handful of times. V and J are TRBV20-1 and TRBJ2-4, with no clear D. Trimming pared 4 bases from V and 0 bases from J, leaving 13 bases between. The CDR3 totals 15 residues. Germline V gene lookup returns CDR1 DFQATT and CDR2 SNEGSKA (reference sequence). The CDR3 DNA reads TGCAGTGCTAATCGACTGATTCTAGCCAAAAACATTCAGTACTTC. Translated: CSANRLILAKNIQYF.

This chain joins TRBV5-1 and TRBJ2-1, with 13 bases that match TRBD2. Looked up from germline, CDR1 is SGHRS and CDR2 is YFSETQ. The CDR3 contains 16 residues. The V and J ends lost 4 bases and 5 bases, in that order; junction bases with no gene match: 6. CDR3 nucleotides: TGCGCCAGCAGCAGGACCGGGACTAGCGGGAACAATGAGCAGTTCTTC. Amino acids: CASSRTGTSGNNEQFF.

The chain links TRBV2 to TRBJ2-1, with D perhaps TRBD2 (5 bases). CDR3 length equals 17 residues. The germline V gene encodes CDR1 SNHLY and CDR2 FYNNEI. Trimming removed 5 bases from V and 6 bases from J, with 23 bases in between. The CDR3 nucleotides read TGTGCCAGCAGTCTCCAAGGGCGGGCCGATCGGCCCAATGAGCAGTTCTTC. Protein sequence: CASSLQGRADRPNEQFF.

This clonotype was counted only a few times. The CDR3 region has the DNA TGTGCCACCTGGACTAGCGGGAGGGAGGCGTACTTC. Protein sequence: CATWTSGREAYF. The J gene is TRBJ2-7, the V gene TRBV15; TRBD2 agrees at 15 bases. The CDR3 consists of 12 residues. The germline gives CDR1 LNHNV, CDR2 YYDKDF (reference sequence). Trimming cost V 8 bases and J 12 bases; bases outside gene matches: 5.

The chain recombines TRBV20-1 with TRBJ1-6, with D possibly TRBD1 on 5 matching bases. Germline CDR1 reads DFQATT; CDR2 reads SNEGSKA (reference sequence). This CDR3 contains 14 residues. V lost 6 bases, J lost 8 bases, and 17 bases lay in between. The CDR3 nucleotides read TGCAGTGCCCCCGAGGGAGGGGCCGATTCACCCCTCCACTTT. Translating it yields CSAPEGGADSPLHF.

This clonotype was detected only a few times. The chain couples TRBV6-5 to TRBJ2-7, with a tentative D call TRBD1 (5 bases). The CDR3 is made up of 12 amino acids. V lost 5 bases, J lost 5 bases, and 10 bases lay in between. Germline V lookup: CDR1 MNHEY, CDR2 SVGAGI. CDR3 sequence (DNA): TGTGCCAGCAGTCAGGGTTTCCACGAGCAGTACTTC. Translated, it gives CASSQGFHEQYF.

V and J are TRBV6-6 and TRBJ1-5; D gene unclear. The length of the CDR3 is 13 residues. The V end lost 5 bases, the J end lost 3 bases, and 8 bases lay between the germline ends. Germline values: CDR1 MNHNY, CDR2 SVGAGI (reference sequence). CDR3 DNA sequence: TGTGCCAGCAGTAGACGGGTCAATCAGCCCCAGCATTTT. Translation gives CASSRRVNQPQHF.

This clonotype was counted between two and nine times. The V and J genes are TRBV7-2 and TRBJ2-7; no clear D. The CDR3 consists of 13 residues. The ends were cut back, 0 bases at V and 2 bases at J, with 5 bases in the middle. The germline V gene has CDR1 SGHTA and CDR2 FQGNSA. CDR3 region: CASSLAITYEQYF. CDR3 sequence (DNA): TGTGCCAGCAGCTTAGCTATAACCTACGAGCAGTACTTC.

This clonotype was seen only a few times. The V and J genes are TRBV5-1 and TRBJ2-7, with D possibly TRBD2 on 6 matching bases. V was trimmed by 4 bases and J by 5 bases, leaving 19 bases between them. CDR1 and CDR2 (germline): SGHRS, YFSETQ. CDR3 length: 15 residues. CDR3 in DNA: TGCGCCAGCAGCCCGCCTAGCCCAATAGCGGACGAGCAGTACTTC. Translation gives CASSPPSPIADEQYF.

The J gene is TRBJ2-1, the V gene TRBV5-1; D is unclear. There are 14 residues in the CDR3. V was pared by 0 bases and J by 3 bases, with 7 bases between. Germline assignment: CDR1 SGHRS and CDR2 YFSETQ. The CDR3, as DNA: TGCGCCAGCAGCTTGGCAGCGTACTACAATGAGCAGTTCTTC. This gives the protein CASSLAAYYNEQFF.

V usage is TRBV20-1 and J usage is TRBJ1-4, with TRBD1 matching over 9 bases. Trimming removed 2 bases from V and 8 bases from J; junction bases left unmatched: 9. The CDR3 runs 15 residues. Germline CDR1 is DFQATT and CDR2 is SNEGSKA (reference sequence). The CDR3 spells CSARYVGQGREKLFF. The CDR3 DNA sequence: TGCAGTGCTAGATATGTGGGACAGGGAAGGGAAAAACTGTTTTTT.

The rearrangement links TRBV4-2 to TRBJ2-5; D is ambiguous. The germline V gene has CDR1 LGHNA and CDR2 YNFKEQ. CDR3 length: 16 residues. Trimming stripped 1 base from V and 4 bases from J, with 16 bases between. CDR3 sequence reads: CASSQAGPKPAETQYF. The CDR3 nucleotides are TGTGCCAGCAGCCAAGCCGGACCTAAGCCCGCAGAGACCCAGTACTTC.

The chain joins TRBV20-1 to TRBJ1-4; 9 bases are a match to TRBD1. This CDR3 has 14 amino acids. Looked up from germline, CDR1 is DFQATT and CDR2 is SNEGSKA (reference sequence). The V and J ends lost 6 bases and 5 bases, in that order; junction bases with no gene match: 7. CDR3 in amino acids: CSAIPGTGNEKLFF. The DNA for the CDR3 is TGCAGTGCGATCCCCGGGACAGGGAATGAAAAACTGTTTTTT.

This clonotype appeared a few times. The genes are TRBV12-3 or TRBV12-4 and TRBJ1-1; D is ambiguous. The CDR3 contains 12 residues. V was trimmed by 2 bases and J by 4 bases, leaving 5 bases between them. The chain's CDR3 is CASSLTATEAFF. The CDR3 coding sequence is TGTGCCAGCAGTTTAACCGCCACTGAAGCTTTCTTT.

The V gene is TRBV6-1, the J gene TRBJ2-7, with TRBD2 as a possible D gene (7 bases). V was pared by 2 bases and J by 2 bases, with 10 bases between. This CDR3 region has 14 residues. Germline CDR1 is MNHNS and CDR2 is SASEGT. The CDR3 nucleotides are TGTGCCAGCAGTGAAAGGGGGGGTCCCTACGAGCAGTACTTC. Its translation: CASSERGGPYEQYF.

The genes are TRBV10-3 and TRBJ1-2; D gene unclear. CDR1 and CDR2 (germline): ENHRY, SYGVKD. V was clipped by 0 bases and J by 2 bases, with 10 bases between them. The CDR3 covers 15 residues. The CDR3 nucleotides read TGTGCCATCAGTGAGTCGAACGACGGGAACTATGGCTACACCTTC. Translated: CAISESNDGNYGYTF.

The chain carries TRBV7-2 and TRBJ2-6; D remains ambiguous. The CDR3 runs to 14 residues. CDR1 is SGHTA and CDR2 is FQGNSA in the germline V gene. Trimming shortened V by 5 bases and J by 2 bases, and 7 bases separated the two germline ends. CDR3 loop: CASSTSAGANVLTF. Written as DNA, the CDR3 is TGTGCCAGCAGCACGTCTGCTGGGGCCAACGTCCTGACTTTC.

This chain connects TRBV9 to TRBJ1-4; D not resolved. The V end lost 5 bases, the J end lost 8 bases, and 13 bases lay between the germline ends. CDR3 length equals 13 residues. In germline, CDR1 is SGDLS, CDR2 YYNGEE. Here the CDR3 reads CASSVRVGEKLFF. In DNA, the CDR3 is TGTGCCAGCAGTGTCCGGGTCGGGGAAAAACTGTTTTTT.